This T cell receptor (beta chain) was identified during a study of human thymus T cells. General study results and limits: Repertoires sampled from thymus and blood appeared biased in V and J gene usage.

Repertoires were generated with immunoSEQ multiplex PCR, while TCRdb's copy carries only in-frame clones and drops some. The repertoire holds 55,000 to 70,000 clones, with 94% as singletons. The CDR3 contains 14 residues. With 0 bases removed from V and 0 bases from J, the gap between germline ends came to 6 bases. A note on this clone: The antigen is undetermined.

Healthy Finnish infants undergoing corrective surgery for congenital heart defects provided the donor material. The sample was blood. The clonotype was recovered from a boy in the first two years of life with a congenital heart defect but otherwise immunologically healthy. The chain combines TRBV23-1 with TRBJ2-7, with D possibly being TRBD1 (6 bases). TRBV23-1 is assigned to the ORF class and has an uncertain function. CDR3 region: CASSQSDSSYEQYF. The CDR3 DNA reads TGCGCCAGCAGTCAATCGGACAGCTCCTACGAGCAGTACTTC.